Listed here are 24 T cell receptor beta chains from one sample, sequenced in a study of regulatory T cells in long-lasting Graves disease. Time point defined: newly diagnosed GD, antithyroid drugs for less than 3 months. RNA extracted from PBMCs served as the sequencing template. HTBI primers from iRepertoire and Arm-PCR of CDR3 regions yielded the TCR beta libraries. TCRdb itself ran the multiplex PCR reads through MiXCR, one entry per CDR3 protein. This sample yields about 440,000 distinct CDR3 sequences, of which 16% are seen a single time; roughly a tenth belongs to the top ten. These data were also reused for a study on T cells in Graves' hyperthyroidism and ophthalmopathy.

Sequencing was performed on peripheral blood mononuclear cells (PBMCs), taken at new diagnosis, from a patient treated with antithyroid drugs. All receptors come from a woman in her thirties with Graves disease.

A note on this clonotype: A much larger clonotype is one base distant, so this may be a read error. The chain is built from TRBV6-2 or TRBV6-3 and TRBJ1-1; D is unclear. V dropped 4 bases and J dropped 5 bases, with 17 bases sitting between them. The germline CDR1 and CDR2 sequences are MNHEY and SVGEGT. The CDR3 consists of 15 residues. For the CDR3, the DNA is TGTGCCAGCAGTTTGCCGGGTGCCCTGGGGACTGAAGCTTTCTTT. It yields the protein CASSLPGALGTEAFF.

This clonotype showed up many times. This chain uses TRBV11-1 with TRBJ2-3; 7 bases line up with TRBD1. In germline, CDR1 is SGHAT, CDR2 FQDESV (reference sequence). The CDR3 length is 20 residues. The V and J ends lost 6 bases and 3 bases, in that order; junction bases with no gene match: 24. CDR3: CASRRRTGKQPYQKTDTQYF. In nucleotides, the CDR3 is TGTGCCAGCAGACGCAGGACAGGAAAACAACCATACCAAAAGACAGATACGCAGTATTTT.

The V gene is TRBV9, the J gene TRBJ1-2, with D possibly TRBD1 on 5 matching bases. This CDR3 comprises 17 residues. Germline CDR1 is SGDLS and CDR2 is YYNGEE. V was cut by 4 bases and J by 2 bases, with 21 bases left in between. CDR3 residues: CASSLSAGLFANYGYTF. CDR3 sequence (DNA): TGTGCCAGCAGCCTCTCTGCAGGGTTGTTTGCAAACTATGGCTACACCTTC.

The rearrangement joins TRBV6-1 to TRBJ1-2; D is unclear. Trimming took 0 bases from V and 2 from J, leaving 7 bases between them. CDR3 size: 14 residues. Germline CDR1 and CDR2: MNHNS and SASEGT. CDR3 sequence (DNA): TGTGCCAGCAGTGAAGCACGTCCAAACTATGGCTACACCTTC. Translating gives CASSEARPNYGYTF.

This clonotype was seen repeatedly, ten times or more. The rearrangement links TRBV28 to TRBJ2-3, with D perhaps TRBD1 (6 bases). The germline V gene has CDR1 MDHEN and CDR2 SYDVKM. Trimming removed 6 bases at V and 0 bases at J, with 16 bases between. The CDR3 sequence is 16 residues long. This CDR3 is CASRAGEIWSTDTQYF. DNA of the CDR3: TGTGCCAGCAGGGCAGGGGAAATCTGGAGCACAGATACGCAGTATTTT.

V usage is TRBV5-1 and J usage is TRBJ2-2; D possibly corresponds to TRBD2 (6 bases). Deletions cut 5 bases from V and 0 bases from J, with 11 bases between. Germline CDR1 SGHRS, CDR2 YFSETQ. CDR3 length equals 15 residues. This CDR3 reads CASRSSDANTGELFF. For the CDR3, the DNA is TGCGCCAGCAGATCTAGCGATGCGAACACCGGGGAGCTGTTTTTT.

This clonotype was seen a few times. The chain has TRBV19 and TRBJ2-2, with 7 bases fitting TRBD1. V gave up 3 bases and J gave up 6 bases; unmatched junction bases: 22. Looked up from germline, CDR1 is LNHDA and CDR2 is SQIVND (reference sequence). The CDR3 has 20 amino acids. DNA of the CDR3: TGTGCCAGTAGTATGATGGGGATGGGAGCTTTAACAGGGGAAGCCGGGGAGCTGTTTTTT. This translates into CASSMMGMGALTGEAGELFF.

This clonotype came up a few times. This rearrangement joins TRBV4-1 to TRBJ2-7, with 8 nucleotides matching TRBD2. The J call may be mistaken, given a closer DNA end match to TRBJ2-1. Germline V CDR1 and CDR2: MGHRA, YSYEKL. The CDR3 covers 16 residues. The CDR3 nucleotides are TGCGCCAGCAGCCAAGGATACGGGAGGGCCCACAATGAGCAGTTCTTC. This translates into CASSQGYGRAHNEQFF.

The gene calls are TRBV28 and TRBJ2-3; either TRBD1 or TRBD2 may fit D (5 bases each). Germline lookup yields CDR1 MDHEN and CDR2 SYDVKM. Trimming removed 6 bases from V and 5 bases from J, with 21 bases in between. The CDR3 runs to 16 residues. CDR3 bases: TGTGCCAGCAGCACTCGGGACCCCGGCGGCGGAGATACGCAGTATTTT. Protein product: CASSTRDPGGGDTQYF.

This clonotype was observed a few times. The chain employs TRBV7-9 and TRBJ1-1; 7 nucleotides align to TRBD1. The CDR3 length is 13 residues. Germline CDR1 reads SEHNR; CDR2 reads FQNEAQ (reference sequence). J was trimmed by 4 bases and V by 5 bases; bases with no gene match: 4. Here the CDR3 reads CASSPTGATEAFF. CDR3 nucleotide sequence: TGTGCCAGCAGCCCTACAGGGGCCACTGAAGCTTTCTTT.

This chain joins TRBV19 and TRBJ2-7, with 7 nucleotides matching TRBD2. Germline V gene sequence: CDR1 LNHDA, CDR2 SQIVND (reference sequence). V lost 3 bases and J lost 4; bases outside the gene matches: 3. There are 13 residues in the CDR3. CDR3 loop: CASSMLADYEQYF. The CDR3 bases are TGTGCCAGTAGTATGCTAGCGGATTACGAGCAGTACTTC.

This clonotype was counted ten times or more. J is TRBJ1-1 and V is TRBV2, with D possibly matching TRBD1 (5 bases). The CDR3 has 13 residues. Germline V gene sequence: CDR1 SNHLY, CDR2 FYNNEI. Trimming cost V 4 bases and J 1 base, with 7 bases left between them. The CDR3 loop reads CASSGQKNTEAFF. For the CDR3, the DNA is TGTGCCAGCAGTGGACAGAAGAACACTGAAGCTTTCTTT.

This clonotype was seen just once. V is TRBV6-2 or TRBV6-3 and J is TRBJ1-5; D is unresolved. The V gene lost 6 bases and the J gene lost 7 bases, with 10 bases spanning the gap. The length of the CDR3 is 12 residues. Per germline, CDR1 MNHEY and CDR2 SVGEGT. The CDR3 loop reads CASRENGQPQHF. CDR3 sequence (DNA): TGTGCCAGCAGGGAAAACGGACAGCCCCAGCATTTT.

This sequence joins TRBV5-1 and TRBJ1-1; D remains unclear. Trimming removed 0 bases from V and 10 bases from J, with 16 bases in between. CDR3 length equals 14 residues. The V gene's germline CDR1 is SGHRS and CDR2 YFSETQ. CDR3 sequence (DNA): TGCGCCAGCAGCTTGGATGGCGGTCCAAAGGCAGCTTTCTTT. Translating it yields CASSLDGGPKAAFF.

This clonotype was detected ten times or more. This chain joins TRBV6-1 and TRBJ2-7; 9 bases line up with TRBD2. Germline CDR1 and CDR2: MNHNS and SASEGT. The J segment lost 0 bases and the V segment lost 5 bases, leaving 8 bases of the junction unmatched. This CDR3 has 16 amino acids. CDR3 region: CASSPLAGPLSYEQYF. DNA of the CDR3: TGTGCCAGCAGTCCCCTAGCGGGACCCCTCTCCTACGAGCAGTACTTC.

The CDR3 sequence: CSAYEAPYEQYF. CDR3 sequence (DNA): TGCAGTGCCTATGAGGCCCCCTACGAGCAGTACTTC. This chain links TRBV20-1 with TRBJ2-7; D is ambiguous. The V end was cut by 6 bases, the J end by 2 bases, with 11 bases between. This CDR3 is built from 12 residues. The germline V gene has CDR1 DFQATT and CDR2 SNEGSKA (reference sequence).

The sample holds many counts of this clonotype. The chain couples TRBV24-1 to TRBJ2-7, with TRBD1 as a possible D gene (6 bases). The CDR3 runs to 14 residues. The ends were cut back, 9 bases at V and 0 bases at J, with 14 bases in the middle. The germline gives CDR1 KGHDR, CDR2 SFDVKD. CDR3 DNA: TGTGCCACCTCACCCAGGGGTAGCTCCTACGAGCAGTACTTC. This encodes CATSPRGSSYEQYF.

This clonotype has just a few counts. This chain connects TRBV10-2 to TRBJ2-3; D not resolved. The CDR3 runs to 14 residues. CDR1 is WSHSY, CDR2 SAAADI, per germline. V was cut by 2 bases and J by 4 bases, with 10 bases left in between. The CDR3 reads CASSEDRTSDTQYF. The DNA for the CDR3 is TGCGCCAGCAGTGAGGACCGGACGTCAGATACGCAGTATTTT.

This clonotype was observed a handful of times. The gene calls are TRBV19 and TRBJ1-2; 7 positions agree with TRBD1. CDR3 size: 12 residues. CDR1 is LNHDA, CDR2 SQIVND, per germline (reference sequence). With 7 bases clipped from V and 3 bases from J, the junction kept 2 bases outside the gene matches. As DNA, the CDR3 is TGTGCCAGTAATGACAGGGACTATGGCTACACCTTC. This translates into CASNDRDYGYTF.

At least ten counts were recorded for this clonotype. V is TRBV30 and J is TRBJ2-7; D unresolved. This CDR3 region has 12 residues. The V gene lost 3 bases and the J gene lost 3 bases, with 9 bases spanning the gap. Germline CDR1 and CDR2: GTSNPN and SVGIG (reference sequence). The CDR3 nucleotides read TGTGCCTGGAGCTATACCTTCTACGAGCAGTACTTC. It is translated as CAWSYTFYEQYF.

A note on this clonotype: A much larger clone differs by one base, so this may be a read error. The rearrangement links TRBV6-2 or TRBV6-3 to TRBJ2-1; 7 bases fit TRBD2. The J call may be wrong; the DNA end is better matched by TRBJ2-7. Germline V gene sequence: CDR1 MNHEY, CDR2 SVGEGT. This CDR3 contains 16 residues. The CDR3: CASRLSRGSSLHEQYF. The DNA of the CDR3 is TGTGCCAGCAGGCTCTCGCGCGGGAGTTCACTACATGAGCAGTACTTC.

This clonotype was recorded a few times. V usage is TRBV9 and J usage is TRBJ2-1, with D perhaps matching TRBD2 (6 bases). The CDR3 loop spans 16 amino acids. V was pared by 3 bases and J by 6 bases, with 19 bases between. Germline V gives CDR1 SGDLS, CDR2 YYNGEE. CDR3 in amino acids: CASSGRAAAGSNEQFF. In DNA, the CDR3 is TGTGCCAGCAGCGGACGAGCAGCAGCGGGCAGCAATGAGCAGTTCTTC.

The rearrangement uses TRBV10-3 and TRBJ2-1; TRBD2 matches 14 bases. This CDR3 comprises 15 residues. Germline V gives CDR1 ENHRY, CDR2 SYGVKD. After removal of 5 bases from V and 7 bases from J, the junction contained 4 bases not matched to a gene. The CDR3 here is CAISSGTSGSNEQFF. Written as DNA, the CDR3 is TGTGCCATCAGTTCCGGGACTAGCGGGAGTAATGAGCAGTTCTTC.

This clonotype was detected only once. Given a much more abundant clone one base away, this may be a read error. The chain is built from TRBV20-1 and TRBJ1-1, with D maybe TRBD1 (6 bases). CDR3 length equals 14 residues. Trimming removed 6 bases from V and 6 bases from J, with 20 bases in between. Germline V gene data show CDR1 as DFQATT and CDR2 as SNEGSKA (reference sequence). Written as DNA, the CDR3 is TGCAGTGCCTCATGGGGGCTGCGCATACCTGAAGCTTTCTTT. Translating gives CSASWGLRIPEAFF.